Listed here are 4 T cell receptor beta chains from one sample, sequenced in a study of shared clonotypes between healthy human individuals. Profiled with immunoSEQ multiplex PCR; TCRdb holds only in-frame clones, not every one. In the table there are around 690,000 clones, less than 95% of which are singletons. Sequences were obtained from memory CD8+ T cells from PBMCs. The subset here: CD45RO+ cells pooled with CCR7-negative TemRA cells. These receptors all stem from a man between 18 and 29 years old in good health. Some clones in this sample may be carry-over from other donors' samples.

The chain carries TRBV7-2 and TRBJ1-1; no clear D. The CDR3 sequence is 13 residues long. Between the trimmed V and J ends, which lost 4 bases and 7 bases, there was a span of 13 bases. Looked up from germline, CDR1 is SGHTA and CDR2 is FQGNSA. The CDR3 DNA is TGTGCCAGCAGCTCTTTCCGCCCGTATGAAGCTTTCTTT. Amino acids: CASSSFRPYEAFF.

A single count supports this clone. The CDR3: CASSTTRTPPEQFF. The CDR3, as DNA: TGTGCCAGCAGCACCACCCGGACCCCGCCTGAGCAGTTCTTC. The chain combines TRBV11-2 with TRBJ2-1, with D unresolved. Trimming shortened V by 5 bases and J by 9 bases, and 17 bases separated the two germline ends. CDR1 is SGHAT and CDR2 is FQNNGV in the germline V gene. The CDR3 has 14 amino acids.

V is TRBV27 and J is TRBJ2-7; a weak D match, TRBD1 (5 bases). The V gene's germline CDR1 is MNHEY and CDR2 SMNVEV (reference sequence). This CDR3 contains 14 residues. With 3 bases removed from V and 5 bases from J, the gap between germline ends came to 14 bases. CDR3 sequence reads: CASSFQGRMDEQYF. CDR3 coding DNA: TGTGCCAGCAGTTTCCAGGGAAGGATGGACGAGCAGTACTTC.

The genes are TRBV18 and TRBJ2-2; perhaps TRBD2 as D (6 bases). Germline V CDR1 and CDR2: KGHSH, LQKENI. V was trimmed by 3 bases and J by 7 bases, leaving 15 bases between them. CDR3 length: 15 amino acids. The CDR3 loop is CASSPGLRSLGELFF. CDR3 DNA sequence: TGTGCCAGCTCACCGGGACTCCGCAGTCTCGGGGAGCTGTTTTTT.